The 9 T cell receptor beta chains in this list originate from one sample, sequenced in a study of blood T cells in healthy people across ages. Sample-barcoded 5' priming and a J-beta primer mix drove a second PCR of roughly 6 to 12 cycles. MiXCR, applied by TCRdb to the 5' RACE reads, yields one record per CDR3 protein. The table shows about 1.4 million distinct CDR3 sequences, with 59% occurring only once. Sequencing used blood. These receptors came from a man in his late teens or twenties in good health.

The chain employs TRBV28 and TRBJ1-2; no clear D. The CDR3 sequence is 13 residues long. Trimming stripped 5 bases from V and 7 bases from J, with 14 bases between. Germline V gene data show CDR1 as MDHEN and CDR2 as SYDVKM. CDR3 DNA: TGTGCCAGCAGTCAAAGACCCCTCGGTGGCTACACCTTC. This translates into CASSQRPLGGYTF.

This clonotype has a handful of counts. The rearrangement joins TRBV15 to TRBJ2-5; no clear D. Germline V gene lookup returns CDR1 LNHNV and CDR2 YYDKDF (reference sequence). V was cut by 4 bases and J by 0 bases, with 9 bases left in between. The CDR3 is made up of 14 amino acids. CDR3 DNA: TGTGCCACCAGCAATACACGGTACCAAGAGACCCAGTACTTC. Residues: CATSNTRYQETQYF.

The chain joins TRBV7-9 to TRBJ2-5, with D unresolved. V was shortened by 0 bases and J by 3 bases, with 11 bases between the two germline ends. CDR3 length: 15 residues. In germline, CDR1 is SEHNR, CDR2 FQNEAQ (reference sequence). CDR3 DNA: TGTGCCAGCAGCTTAGCGGCGCAGCGAGAAGAGACCCAGTACTTC. It is translated as CASSLAAQREETQYF.

This clonotype was detected a few times. The chain joins TRBV29-1 to TRBJ2-1; D not certain. This CDR3 region has 12 residues. Germline V CDR1 and CDR2: SQVTM, ANQGSEA. Trimming took off 2 bases at V and 9 bases at J, with 11 bases between the two ends. The CDR3 region is CSVEPPEAEQFF. The CDR3 nucleotides are TGCAGCGTTGAACCCCCCGAGGCTGAGCAGTTCTTC.

The chain is built from TRBV7-9 and TRBJ1-6; no clear D gene. Germline V lookup: CDR1 SEHNR, CDR2 FQNEAQ (reference sequence). V gave up 3 bases and J gave up 9 bases, with 21 bases separating them. This CDR3 has 17 residues. CDR3: CASSFWGTRGVGSPLHF. The CDR3, as DNA: TGTGCCAGCAGCTTCTGGGGAACCCGGGGAGTAGGTTCACCCCTCCACTTT.

Here the CDR3 reads CASSQDRQGVSPLHF. CDR3 coding DNA: TGTGCCAGCAGCCAAGACAGGCAGGGAGTTTCACCCCTCCACTTT. This chain links TRBV4-2 with TRBJ1-6; D is perhaps TRBD1 (5 bases). V was cut by 0 bases and J by 9 bases, with 12 bases left in between. Germline assignment: CDR1 LGHNA and CDR2 YNFKEQ. CDR3 length: 15 residues.

This chain joins TRBV12-5 and TRBJ1-5, with D hard to call. Germline CDR1 reads LGHNT; CDR2 reads FRNRAP. Trimming left V 6 bases short and J 2 bases short, with 11 bases between. The CDR3 has 14 residues. Here the CDR3 DNA reads TGTGCTAGTGGCCTGGACTCCGGCAATCAGCCCCAGCATTTT. It specifies CASGLDSGNQPQHF.

Comments on this clonotype: The junction shows a germline mismatch at one end, possibly a read error. The chain couples TRBV7-2 to TRBJ1-4; D is uncertain. The CDR3 length is 17 residues. Germline CDR1 and CDR2: SGHTA and FQGNSA. The CDR3 DNA reads TGTGCCAGTAGCTTAAACGGAGGGAGGGCGATTAATGAAAAACTGTTTTTT. Its protein is CASSLNGGRAINEKLFF. Supplemented by reference TRBV7-2 and TRBJ1-4, the full variable domain reads GAGVSQSPSNKVTEKGKDVELRCDPISGHTALYWYRQSLGQGLEFLIYFQGNSAPDKSGLPSDRFSAERTGGSVSTLTIQRTQQEDSAVYLCASSLNGGRAINEKLFFGSGTQLSVL.

This clonotype was observed a handful of times. The chain links TRBV7-2 to TRBJ1-5; D remains unclear. Deletions cut 5 bases from V and 6 bases from J, with 11 bases between. This CDR3 comprises 13 residues. Germline CDR1 and CDR2: SGHTA and FQGNSA. Here the CDR3 DNA reads TGTGCCAGCAGCGCGAAGACCAGTCAGCCCCAGCATTTT. It encodes CASSAKTSQPQHF.